The present entry profiles one TCR beta chain with its context. The antigen is unknown. One base away lies a much larger clone, so this may be a sequencing read error. V was clipped by 6 bases and J by 2 bases, with 16 bases between them. Germline V CDR1 and CDR2: MNHNS, SASEGT. This CDR3 spans 15 amino acids. Both blood RNA, taken from unsorted whole blood, and germline DNA were extracted. Constant-region priming of around 500 ng total RNA yielded TCR beta cDNA. Libraries covering TCR beta were generated through three nested multiplex PCR rounds (using a slightly modified ARM-PCR). In the first two PCR rounds, TRBV1-TRBV30 forward primers were paired with a C-beta reverse primer, and each round lasted about 9 cycles. TCRdb used MiXCR to reprocess the multiplex PCR reads, holding one entry per CDR3 protein. In the table there are fewer than 400,000 distinct CDR3 sequences, roughly two thirds of which are singletons.

This record comes from a study of tumor-infiltrating lymphocytes in primary liver carcinoma. Study-wide results and caveats: The difference in top-250-clone fraction between tumors and blood was significant, favoring tumors (p = 0.039). Lower overlap was observed for tumor-adjacent and tumor-blood pairs relative to tumor region pairs.

Sequencing was performed on peripheral blood. The clonotype comes from a man aged 40-49 years with primary liver carcinoma and hepatitis B virus infection. The chain is built from TRBV6-1 and TRBJ2-5, with D possibly matching TRBD2 (6 bases). The CDR3 spells CASSETTRGQETQYF. Written as DNA, the CDR3 is TGTGCCAGCAGCGAGACGACTAGGGGACAAGAGACCCAGTACTTC.